These 5 T cell receptor beta chains were all obtained from the same sample, sequenced in a study of sequential checkpoint blockade in melanoma. Libraries were prepared by immunoSEQ multiplex PCR; TCRdb keeps only in-frame clonotypes and omits some of them. The sample holds approximately 12,000 clones; less than 85% are singletons and the top ten take approximately 52%. Treatment reported: randomized to nivolumab then ipilimumab (arm A) or the reverse (arm B). The material sequenced was CD8+ T cells sorted from blood (inferred from file names), taken from a patient given nivolumab and ipilimumab in sequence. All receptors come from a human patient with melanoma. Some clones in this sample may be carry-over from other donors' samples.

The rearrangement links TRBV30 to TRBJ2-1; possibly TRBD2 for D (7 bases). The germline V and J ends were trimmed by 2 bases and 8 bases, with 19 bases remaining between them. This CDR3 contains 15 residues. Per the germline V gene, CDR1 is GTSNPN and CDR2 is SVGIG (reference sequence). CDR3 sequence reads: CAWSPLWGGPDEQFF. The CDR3 nucleotides read TGTGCCTGGAGTCCCCTATGGGGGGGCCCGGATGAGCAGTTCTTC.

V usage is TRBV29-1 and J usage is TRBJ1-1; TRBD1 is a possible D gene (5 bases). CDR1 is SQVTM, CDR2 ANQGSEA, per germline. Trimming pared 4 bases from V and 2 bases from J, leaving 8 bases between. The length of the CDR3 is 12 residues. The CDR3 is CSVARVNTEAFF. CDR3 nucleotide sequence: TGCAGCGTTGCCAGGGTTAACACTGAAGCTTTCTTT.

The count of this clone is one. The J gene is TRBJ2-4, the V gene TRBV19, with D tentatively TRBD2 (5 bases). CDR1 LNHDA and CDR2 SQIVND come from the germline V gene (reference sequence). This CDR3 is 15 amino acids long. V gave up 2 bases and J gave up 0 bases, with 8 bases separating them. The CDR3: CASSINGLAKNIQYF. The CDR3 DNA sequence: TGTGCCAGTAGTATAAACGGACTAGCCAAAAACATTCAGTACTTC.

About this clone itself: Since a far larger clone is one base different, this is likely a read error. The identical CDR3 is also encoded by other nucleotide sequences in the sample. The V and J genes are TRBV7-9 and TRBJ1-3; D unclear. Trimming pared 5 bases from V and 0 bases from J, leaving 17 bases between. The germline CDR1 and CDR2 sequences are SEHNR and FQNEAQ (reference sequence). The CDR3 length is 17 residues. The CDR3 sequence is CASSQRAGGRSGNTIYF. The CDR3 nucleotides read TGTGCCAGCAGCCAAAGGGCAGGAGGCCGCTCTGGAAACACCATATATTTT.

This chain joins TRBV5-6 and TRBJ1-1, with TRBD1 matching over 10 bases. CDR3 size: 16 residues. Germline V gene data show CDR1 as SGHDT and CDR2 as YYEEEE. V was pared by 7 bases and J by 5 bases, with 14 bases of the junction left unmatched. CDR3 loop: CASSRQGALVETEAFF. As DNA, the CDR3 is TGTGCCAGCTCTCGACAGGGGGCCCTGGTTGAAACTGAAGCTTTCTTT.